The entry below gives a single TCR beta chain sequence along with its context. This record belongs to a study of cytomegalovirus exposure and HLA in healthy donors. The PCR contained 60 Vbeta and 13 Jbeta primers. Study processing details: Roughly 10 million shared chains were among around 80 million unique TCR beta chains counted in a later analysis. Produced via immunoSEQ multiplex PCR; TCRdb's table is partial and in-frame only. Clone size and V and J calls were adopted from that table, with D and trimming inferred from the DNA. The table shows about 180,000 clones, with about 80% occurring only once. The CDR3 is 17 amino acids. Per germline, CDR1 SGDLS and CDR2 YYNGEE. Trimming at V came to 1 base and at J to 4 bases, leaving 13 bases not matched to a gene.

This chain uses TRBV9 with TRBJ2-5; the match to TRBD2 covers 7 bases. This TCR was recovered from a man aged 25 to 40 in good health and CMV-seronegative. Sequencing was performed on PBMCs. The CDR3 reads CASSVRGSLPGGETQYF. Here the CDR3 DNA reads TGTGCCAGCAGCGTAAGGGGTAGCCTCCCGGGGGGAGAGACCCAGTACTTC.